The clone carrying this T cell receptor (beta chain) showed up many times. Antigen specificity is unknown. One junction end disagrees with the germline gene, perhaps due to a read error. Investigators prepared the TCR beta libraries by applying iRepertoire HTBI primers and Arm-PCR of CDR3 regions. In TCRdb, the multiplex PCR reads were re-called with MiXCR into one record per CDR3 protein. The sample includes approximately 300,000 distinct CDR3 sequences, 15% to 20% of them seen just once. This specimen belongs to a study of regulatory T cells in long-lasting Graves disease. Study-wide findings and caveats: Persistent patients shared more public clonotypes (approximately 2,900) than new patients (more than 900).

Germline V lookup: CDR1 MDHEN, CDR2 SYDVKM. The CDR3 is 13 residues long. Time point described: newly diagnosed GD, antithyroid drugs for less than 3 months. With RNA extracted from PBMCs as input, the TCR library was made. Staff took roughly 9.1 milliliters of peripheral blood and put it into EDTA tubes. The genes are TRBV28 and TRBJ1-1, with unresolved D. The sample was peripheral blood mononuclear cells (PBMCs), taken at new diagnosis, from a patient treated with antithyroid drugs. This sequence was found in a female donor with Graves disease. CDR3 residues: CASRKGGNPEAFF. CDR3 DNA sequence: TGTGCCAGCAGAAAAGGAGGGAACCCTGAAGCTTTCTTT.